Listed below are T cell receptor beta chains from one sample, sequenced in a study of metastatic and nonmetastatic thyroid tumors. TCRdb reassembled clones from the PCR reads with MiXCR. Of about 40,000 clones in the sample, over 9.5% were seen once. The sample consisted of blood. These TCRs come from a female donor with papillary thyroid cancer or a benign thyroid nodule (not recorded which). Some clones in this sample may be carry-over from other donors' samples. CDR3s include the opening cysteine and the closing phenylalanine or tryptophan. Part of the rows lack a size; the others show once, few, many or a class for expanded clones.

clone size	V gene	J gene	CDR3 protein
many	TRBV18	TRBJ2-7	CATRGGGRDEQYF
many	TRBV7-2	TRBJ2-1	CASSLVASGENEQFF
many	TRBV6-2/TRBV6-3	TRBJ1-2	CASSYGGSNYGYTF
many	TRBV5-1	TRBJ2-1	CASSQTGIEQFF
many	TRBV10-3	TRBJ2-3	CAISEDMTGTDTQYF
many	TRBV3-1	TRBJ1-2	CASSQGTGSLASGYTF
many	TRBV28	TRBJ1-2	CASSLSQSTGGYTF
many	TRBV7-9	TRBJ2-7	CASSSTSRSSYEQYF
many	TRBV19	TRBJ2-7	CASSAGAYEQYF
many	TRBV18	TRBJ2-5	CASSPPGFQGQETQYF
many	TRBV28	TRBJ2-1	CASSLQLNEQFF
few	TRBV28	TRBJ2-1	CASSLLASGGMQFGNEQFF
many	TRBV11-1	TRBJ1-1	CASSFPDRGRTEAFF
many	TRBV10-2	TRBJ2-1	CASSEFLERDEQFF
many	TRBV20-1	TRBJ2-5	CSASHRERGETQYF
many	TRBV19	TRBJ1-6	CASSIGRTGLVPLHF
many	TRBV3-1	TRBJ2-7	CASSQGSYEQYF
many	TRBV30	TRBJ2-7	CAWSTSGSYEQYF
many	TRBV20-1	TRBJ2-1	CSAGTSGGDNEQFF
many	TRBV29-1	TRBJ2-7	CSVLASTYEQYF
many	TRBV7-3	TRBJ1-1	CASSLSMNTEAFF
many	TRBV6-1	TRBJ2-2	CASRFRQHTGELFF
many	TRBV4-3	TRBJ2-1	CASSQQMRVTNVNEQFF
many	TRBV20-1	TRBJ2-3	CSARDFRMIGGRDTDTQYF
many	TRBV4-2	TRBJ2-5	CASSQDWGGEETQYF
NA	TRBV30	TRBJ2-7	CAWGRDREHEQYF
many	TRBV24-1	TRBJ2-7	CATSDRRGVDEQYF
many	TRBV20-1	TRBJ1-1	CSARGGHTEAFF
many	TRBV3-1	TRBJ2-7	CASKRTGGYEQYF
many	TRBV15	TRBJ2-4	CATSSFSGRAGDLKNIQYF